This T cell receptor beta chain is from a study of cytomegalovirus exposure and HLA in healthy donors (dated by TCRdb to 2017 to 2019). About the full investigation: A later analysis indicated that the roughly 130 validation repertoires were generated on the platform also employed for the approximately 670 repertoires of the first cohort. The study was designed to test whether signatures of past pathogen exposure could be identified by cataloging public T cell receptors. In addition to the first cohort of 650 to 750 subjects, a separate validation cohort of under 150 different subjects was used. To predict cytomegalovirus infection status, the study brought together high-throughput TCR immunosequencing, statistical association of individual TCRs with disease status, and machine learning. General study outcomes and caveats: Most TCR sequences were observed very rarely across donors, whereas some public TCRs were present in many individuals. Cytomegalovirus status was reported to be diagnosed by the classifier with high specificity and sensitivity in both the original and validation cohorts. A few of the identified cytomegalovirus-associated TCR beta chains were confirmed in vitro to be specific for cytomegalovirus antigens. According to the authors, the approach could potentially be generalized to other disease states and immunological phenotypes. A later analysis lacked HLA typing for the validation cohort, so it scored co-occurrence in that cohort across all 120 repertoires. Of the cluster scores, approximately 94% were above 0 in a later analysis, which found that TCRs clustered in the first cohort also tended to co-occur in the roughly 130 validation repertoires. The study listed 164 TCR beta chains as associated with cytomegalovirus.

In regard to this clone: What antigen it recognizes has not been identified. One base away there is no much larger clone; base qualities are not given.

Separate from the roughly 650-subject first cohort, the validation cohort of 120 subjects was the group to which the donors belonged. CDR1 and CDR2 were assigned from the germline V gene as SGHAT and FQNNGV. CDR3 length: 18 amino acids, cysteine to phenylalanine. CDR3 DNA is the only sequence kept; it has 54 bases, read in frame from the first base. V sheds 1 base and J sheds 1 base, leaving 14 bases between their ends. The library was produced with the immunoSEQ multiplex PCR assay. The authors' pipeline ran thus. A statistical classification framework was built for diagnosing cytomegalovirus status from the catalog of TCR beta chain sequences. The clones in this table, taken by TCRdb from immuneACCESS, are in-frame only. Not every clone is retained; where verified, under half of the shortfall comes from an unresolved V gene, and the cause of the rest is unknown. Clonal size and the V and J genes are those of that table, whereas D and trimming came from the DNA. This sample holds approximately 140,000 clones; around 84% were observed only once. Clones ranked in the top ten supply roughly 10% of the sample.

The specimen was PBMCs. This receptor was taken from a man younger than 35 in good health and CMV-seropositive. The chain couples TRBV11-2 to TRBJ2-6; matching of 5 bases hints at TRBD1 as the D gene. The DNA sequence is given as TGTGCCAGCAGCTTAGTACGCAGGGTACCGTCTGGGGCCAACGTCCTGACTTTC. Its translation is CASSLVRRVPSGANVLTF.